Detailed here is one TCR beta chain. As yet, its antigen is unknown. V shed 5 bases and J shed 5 bases, with 16 bases lying between them. The CDR3 totals 15 residues. CDR1 and CDR2 from the germline V gene are DFQATT and SNEGSKA (reference sequence). Using its own MiXCR run on the reads, TCRdb lists one record per CDR3 protein. The sample has a few hundred thousand distinct CDR3 sequences, roughly 42% seen once. The data derive from a study of T cell repertoires in cytomegalovirus infection. Background on the study: The authors relied on CMV epitopes, both recently identified HLA-C-restricted and well-studied HLA-B-restricted. CMV infection plus the matching HLA type was flagged by public TCR beta signatures. Whole-study results and caveats: Ex vivo, HLA-C-restricted CMV-specific TCR beta clonotypes prevailed over the rest of the response.

This material consisted of cultured PBMCs, taken from culture after CMV antigen stimulation. This TCR came from a human donor in good health (CMV status not recorded). Some clones in this sample may be carry-over from other donors' samples. The rearrangement joins TRBV20-1 to TRBJ1-6; D gene unclear. The CDR3 loop is CSAGEQQRDNSPLHF. CDR3 sequence (DNA): TGCAGTGCTGGCGAACAGCAAAGAGATAATTCACCCCTCCACTTT.